This T cell receptor beta chain stems from a study of beta chain features in type 1 diabetes. As regards this clone: Its target is unknown.

Study results and limitations: Type 1 diabetes patients had moderately but significantly shorter TCRB CDR3s in all four CD4+ subsets. Shorter templates may be favored by PCR, equally so in patients and controls.

As every portion of the isolated RNA was reverse transcribed, the sequencing read expressed TCRB transcripts. Data came from immunoSEQ multiplex PCR; TCRdb stores just in-frame clones and leaves some out. Among 250,000 to 300,000 clones listed, roughly an eighth were seen once. This CDR3 has 14 amino acids. Germline CDR1 KGHSH, CDR2 LQKENI. The junction had 7 bases not matched to a gene; V was cut back by 2 bases and J by 9 bases. By way of CD45RO/CCR7/CD25/CD127/CD95/CD27, the CD4+ regulatory, stem cell-like memory, central memory and naive cells were sorted. Each population that was sorted was more than 95% pure.

This TCR came from a man aged 25 to 45 with type 1 diabetes. V gene TRBV18 combines with J gene TRBJ2-1, with 7 bases lining up with TRBD1. Sequencing was done on a sample of naive CD4+ T cells from blood. CDR3 amino acids: CASSPVRGQGEQFF. DNA for the CDR3: TGTGCCAGCTCACCAGTGAGGGGGCAGGGTGAGCAGTTCTTC.